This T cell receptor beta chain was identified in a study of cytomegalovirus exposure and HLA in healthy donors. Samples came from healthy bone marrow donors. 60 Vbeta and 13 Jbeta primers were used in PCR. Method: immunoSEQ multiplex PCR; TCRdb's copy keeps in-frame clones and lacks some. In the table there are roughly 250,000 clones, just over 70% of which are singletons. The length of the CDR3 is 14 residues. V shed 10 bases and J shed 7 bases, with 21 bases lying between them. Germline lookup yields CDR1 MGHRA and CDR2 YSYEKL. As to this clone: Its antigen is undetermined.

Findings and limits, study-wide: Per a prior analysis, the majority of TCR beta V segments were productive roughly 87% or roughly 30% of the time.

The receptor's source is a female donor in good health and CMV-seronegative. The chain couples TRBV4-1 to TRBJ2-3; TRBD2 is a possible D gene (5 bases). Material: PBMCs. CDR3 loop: CATGPLSGANTQYF. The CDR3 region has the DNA TGCGCCACAGGACCGTTGAGCGGAGCTAATACGCAGTATTTT.